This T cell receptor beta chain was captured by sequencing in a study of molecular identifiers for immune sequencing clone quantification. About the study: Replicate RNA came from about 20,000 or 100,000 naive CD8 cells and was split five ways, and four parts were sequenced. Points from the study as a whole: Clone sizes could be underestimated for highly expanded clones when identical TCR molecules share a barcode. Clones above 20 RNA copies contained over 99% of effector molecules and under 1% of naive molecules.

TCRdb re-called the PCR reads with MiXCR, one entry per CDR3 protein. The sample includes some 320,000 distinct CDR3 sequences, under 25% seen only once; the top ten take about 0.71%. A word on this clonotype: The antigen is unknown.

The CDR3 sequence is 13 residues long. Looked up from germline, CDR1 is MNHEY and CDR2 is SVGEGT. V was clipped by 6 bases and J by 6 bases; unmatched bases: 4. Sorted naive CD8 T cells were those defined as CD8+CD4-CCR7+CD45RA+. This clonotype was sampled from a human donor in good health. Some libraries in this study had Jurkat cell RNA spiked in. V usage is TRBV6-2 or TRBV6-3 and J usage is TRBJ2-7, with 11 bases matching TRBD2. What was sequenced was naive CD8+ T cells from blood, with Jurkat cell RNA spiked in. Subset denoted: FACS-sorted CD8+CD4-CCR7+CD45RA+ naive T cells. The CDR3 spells CASRLAGEGEQYF. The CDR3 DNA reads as TGTGCCAGCAGACTAGCGGGAGAGGGCGAGCAGTACTTC.